This T cell receptor beta chain derives from a study of cytomegalovirus exposure and HLA in healthy donors. 60 Vbeta and 13 Jbeta primers were used in PCR. Some clones are missing from TCRdb's copy, which holds only in-frame ones; the method was immunoSEQ multiplex PCR. The table lists approximately 40,000 clones. The sequenced sample consisted of PBMCs. This TCR was sampled from a human donor in good health.

CDR3 in amino acids: CAVRPFGGDYGYTF. CDR3 nucleotide sequence: TGTGCCGTTAGGCCTTTCGGGGGTGACTATGGCTACACCTTC. J is TRBJ1-2 and V is TRBV19; D might be TRBD1 (5 bases). V lost 11 bases and J 3 bases, leaving 19 bases between the germline ends. The CDR3 totals 14 residues. Germline V gene data show CDR1 as LNHDA and CDR2 as SQIVND (reference sequence).